This T cell receptor (beta chain) was sequenced in a study of ipilimumab plus nivolumab after autologous stem cell transplantation. Overall study context: Patients received a median of about five ipilimumab and 8 nivolumab doses. Study observations and caveats: Authors suggest TCR repertoire, Treg phenotype and gut microbiota support further study.

Starting 14 to 28 days after autologous transplant, ipilimumab 1 mg/kg was given. Dosing: nivolumab 3 mg/kg IV, weeks 1, 4, 7, 10, then every two weeks to week 26. TCRdb's copy holds only in-frame clones and misses some; the assay was immunoSEQ multiplex PCR. In the table there are around 21,000 clones, around 85% of which are singletons. CDR1 and CDR2 from the germline V gene are GTSNPN and SVGIG (reference sequence). The CDR3 is 13 residues long. Between the trimmed V and J ends, which lost 3 bases and 0 bases, there was a span of 9 bases. Concerning this clone: What it binds is not known.

This rearrangement joins TRBV30 to TRBJ2-7; no clear D gene. This clonotype was sampled from a male donor with diffuse large B-cell lymphoma. The sequencing used PBMCs, collected in a trial of ipilimumab plus nivolumab as post-transplant consolidation. The CDR3 nucleotides read TGTGCCTGGAGCCGTCCTAGCTCCTACGAGCAGTACTTC. Protein product: CAWSRPSSYEQYF.